The 27 T cell receptor beta chains presented below share a single source sample, sequenced in a study of siplizumab effects on memory and regulatory T cells. Here immunoSEQ multiplex PCR was the method, and the copy in TCRdb shows in-frame clones only, minus some. The sample includes tens of thousands of clones, over 75% of them seen just once. Material for sequencing was naive CD8+ T cells sorted from blood. All receptors come from a human donor in good health.

V and J are TRBV27 and TRBJ1-1; the D is unclear. Trimming cost V 2 bases and J 5 bases, with 9 bases left between them. The CDR3 extends over 13 amino acids. Germline CDR1 and CDR2: MNHEY and SMNVEV (reference sequence). The DNA of the CDR3 is TGTGCCAGCAGTTTAATATATGGAACTGAAGCTTTCTTT. It encodes CASSLIYGTEAFF.

As regards this clone: The sample carries other DNA sequences with the same CDR3. The chain uses TRBV4-1 and TRBJ1-1; D call uncertain. The CDR3 consists of 14 residues. CDR1 and CDR2 from the germline V gene are MGHRA and YSYEKL. Between the trimmed V and J ends, which lost 1 base and 1 base, there was a span of 7 bases. CDR3 DNA: TGCGCCAGCAGCCAAGTCGGAGAGAACACTGAAGCTTTCTTT. This encodes CASSQVGENTEAFF.

The V gene is TRBV29-1, the J gene TRBJ1-1; the D is unclear. The CDR3 contains 12 residues. Looked up from germline, CDR1 is SQVTM and CDR2 is ANQGSEA. This CDR3 reads CTYNAGNTEAFF. The CDR3 region has the DNA TGCACGTACAACGCAGGGAACACTGAAGCTTTCTTT.

This clone was recorded once. This chain uses TRBV7-9 with TRBJ2-7, with TRBD1 as a possible D gene (5 bases). From germline, CDR1 is SEHNR and CDR2 FQNEAQ (reference sequence). The V end was cut by 2 bases, the J end by 2 bases, with 10 bases between. The CDR3 extends over 14 amino acids. CDR3 nucleotides: TGTGCCAGCAGCTTAAGTACAGGAGCCTACGAGCAGTACTTC. Its translation: CASSLSTGAYEQYF. Drawing the rest from reference TRBV7-9 and TRBJ2-7, the complete variable domain is DTGVSQNPRHKITKRGQNVTFRCDPISEHNRLYWYRQTLGQGPEFLTYFQNEAQLEKSRLLSDRFSAERPKGSFSTLEIQRTEQGDSAMYLCASSLSTGAYEQYFGPGTRLTVT.

The chain joins TRBV5-6 to TRBJ1-1; TRBD1 is a possible D gene (5 bases). The germline V and J ends were trimmed by 5 bases and 5 bases, with 25 bases remaining between them. Germline values: CDR1 SGHDT, CDR2 YYEEEE. This CDR3 has 17 residues. CDR3 amino acids: CASSLKRGSIVGTEAFF. CDR3 sequence (DNA): TGTGCCAGCAGTTTGAAAAGGGGATCTATAGTAGGGACTGAAGCTTTCTTT.

This sequence joins TRBV7-6 and TRBJ2-5; weak D call: TRBD1 (6 bases). The CDR3 extends over 17 amino acids. Deletions cut 1 base from V and 1 base from J, with 16 bases between. CDR1 and CDR2 from the germline V gene are SGHVS and FNYEAQ. CDR3 region: CASSLGEAWGPQETQYF. As DNA, the CDR3 is TGTGCCAGCAGCTTAGGGGAAGCCTGGGGGCCCCAAGAGACCCAGTACTTC.

This clone was detected only a few times. This chain connects TRBV5-4 to TRBJ1-1; a possible D gene is TRBD1 (5 bases). The CDR3 loop spans 15 amino acids. V was clipped by 2 bases and J by 1 base, with 12 bases between them. The V gene's germline CDR1 is SGHNT and CDR2 YYREEE (reference sequence). CDR3 amino acids: CASSFGAFGNTEAFF. DNA for the CDR3: TGTGCCAGCAGCTTTGGGGCGTTTGGGAACACTGAAGCTTTCTTT.

The gene calls are TRBV10-2 and TRBJ2-7; 10 bases match TRBD2. Germline V CDR1 and CDR2: WSHSY, SAAADI. The CDR3 is 12 residues long. The V and J ends lost 8 bases and 4 bases, in that order; junction bases with no gene match: 2. CDR3 sequence reads: CASWTSGYEQYF. In DNA form, the CDR3 reads TGCGCCAGCTGGACTAGCGGATACGAGCAGTACTTC.

In its sample, this clone was seen once. The chain carries TRBV27 and TRBJ2-7; D possibly uses TRBD1 or TRBD2 (7 bases each). CDR1 MNHEY and CDR2 SMNVEV come from the germline V gene (reference sequence). Trimming left V 8 bases short and J 4 bases short, with 12 bases between. The CDR3 length is 12 residues. CDR3 residues: CASQGGGYEQYF. In nucleotides, the CDR3 is TGTGCCAGCCAGGGGGGAGGGTACGAGCAGTACTTC.

The rearrangement uses TRBV12-5 and TRBJ1-1; the D is unclear. The CDR3 spans 15 residues. Germline V gene sequence: CDR1 LGHNT, CDR2 FRNRAP. V shed 2 bases and J shed 0 bases, with 10 bases lying between them. The CDR3 is CASGLLYGMNTEAFF. The CDR3 coding sequence is TGTGCTAGTGGTTTGCTTTATGGCATGAACACTGAAGCTTTCTTT.

The rearrangement uses TRBV25-1 and TRBJ2-1; D not resolved. The germline V and J ends were trimmed by 4 bases and 9 bases, with 7 bases remaining between them. The germline gives CDR1 MGHDK, CDR2 SYGVNS. The CDR3 is 11 residues long. CDR3 in amino acids: CASSANIEQFF. The CDR3 coding sequence is TGTGCCAGCAGTGCGAACATTGAGCAGTTCTTC.

The chain carries TRBV10-3 and TRBJ1-5; the match to TRBD1 covers 11 bases. The ends lost 6 bases at V and 5 bases at J; junction bases unmatched: 6. CDR1 ENHRY and CDR2 SYGVKD come from the germline V gene. The CDR3 contains 15 residues. CDR3 DNA: TGTGCCATCAGGGCAGGACAGGGGGCGGATCAGCCCCAGCATTTT. Protein: CAIRAGQGADQPQHF.

The V call is TRBV6-5, the J call TRBJ2-7; D is perhaps TRBD1 (6 bases). The CDR3 runs to 15 residues. CDR1 is MNHEY and CDR2 is SVGAGI in the germline V gene. Trimming removed 0 bases from V and 4 bases from J, with 13 bases in between. The CDR3 DNA is TGTGCCAGCAGTTACTCGTGGGACACAAAGTACGAGCAGTACTTC. It codes for CASSYSWDTKYEQYF.

The rearrangement links TRBV23-1 to TRBJ1-2, with no clear D. TRBV23-1 counts as an open reading frame of uncertain function. Trimming cost V 4 bases and J 7 bases, with 7 bases left between them. The CDR3 length is 11 residues. The CDR3 DNA is TGCGCCAGCAGTCCCATGGGTGGCTACACCTTC. Encoded protein: CASSPMGGYTF.

In this sample, this clone turned up a few times. The rearrangement uses TRBV21-1 and TRBJ2-7; TRBD2, as called in the table, went unchecked against the DNA. TRBV21-1 is tagged as a pseudogene. The CDR3 is 14 residues long. CDR3 sequence reads: CASSKPPPRRGQYF. Here the CDR3 DNA reads TGTGCCAGCAGCAAACCTCCCCCCAGACGAGGGCAGTACTTC.

The CDR3 DNA is TGTGCCAGCAGCCCCCCGGTGGGCCAGGCGAATACCTTTAACTATGGCTACACCTTC. This translates into CASSPPVGQANTFNYGYTF. The chain joins TRBV5-4 to TRBJ1-2; the D is unclear. In germline, CDR1 is SGHNT, CDR2 YYREEE (reference sequence). This CDR3 region has 19 residues. The V end lost 4 bases, the J end lost 1 base, and 26 bases lay between the germline ends.

This chain links TRBV30 with TRBJ1-1, with 7 positions matching TRBD1. Trimming cost V 1 base and J 4 bases; bases outside gene matches: 6. The length of the CDR3 is 14 residues. CDR1 GTSNPN and CDR2 SVGIG come from the germline V gene (reference sequence). CDR3 region: CAWSARGFGTEAFF. The DNA for the CDR3 is TGTGCCTGGAGTGCCAGGGGGTTCGGCACTGAAGCTTTCTTT.

This clone was counted once. The V call is TRBV5-1, the J call TRBJ1-5; a weak D match, TRBD1 (6 bases). Germline V gives CDR1 SGHRS, CDR2 YFSETQ. The CDR3 consists of 14 residues. V was trimmed by 0 bases and J by 6 bases, leaving 10 bases between them. The CDR3 DNA follows: TGCGCCAGCAGCTTGGCGGGGGCAGGTCAGCCCCAGCATTTT. Translating it yields CASSLAGAGQPQHF.

This clone was recorded a few times. The sample holds other DNA sequences that translate to the same CDR3. The chain has TRBV25-1 and TRBJ1-2, with 7 bases aligning to TRBD1. The germline V gene has CDR1 MGHDK and CDR2 SYGVNS. The CDR3 length is 12 residues. V shed 4 bases and J 5 bases; nucleotides not matched to a gene: 1. The CDR3 loop is CASSGRGYGYTF. DNA of the CDR3: TGTGCCAGCAGTGGCAGGGGGTATGGCTACACCTTC.

J is TRBJ2-7 and V is TRBV5-1; a weak D match, TRBD2 (5 bases). Per germline, CDR1 SGHRS and CDR2 YFSETQ. V was pared by 0 bases and J by 3 bases, with 13 bases between. The CDR3 sequence is 15 residues long. The CDR3 loop is CASSLALGEVYEQYF. Written as DNA, the CDR3 is TGCGCCAGCAGCTTGGCACTAGGTGAGGTCTACGAGCAGTACTTC.

The chain links TRBV7-3 to TRBJ2-3, with a weak D call TRBD1 (5 bases). The CDR3 contains 14 residues. Germline CDR1 and CDR2: SGHTA and FQGTGA. V lost 5 bases, J lost 3 bases, and 12 bases lay in between. CDR3: CASSQSQGTDTQYF. CDR3 coding DNA: TGTGCCAGCAGCCAATCCCAGGGTACAGATACGCAGTATTTT.

This clone has only one observation. The DNA for the CDR3 is TGTGCCAGCAGCACTTGGGCGGAAGAGACCCAGTACTTC. Its translation is CASSTWAEETQYF. This chain links TRBV7-9 with TRBJ2-5; D gene uncertain. CDR1 is SEHNR, CDR2 FQNEAQ, per germline (reference sequence). The CDR3 has 13 amino acids. V was cut by 5 bases and J by 3 bases, with 10 bases left in between.

The chain recombines TRBV10-3 with TRBJ2-1, with TRBD2 identical over 10 bases. CDR1 ENHRY and CDR2 SYGVKD come from the germline V gene. This CDR3 is 15 amino acids long. J gave up 2 bases and V 4 bases, and 2 bases lay outside the gene matches. The CDR3 region is CAISAGLAAYNEQFF. CDR3 in DNA: TGTGCCATCAGTGCCGGACTAGCGGCCTACAATGAGCAGTTCTTC.

The genes are TRBV5-1 and TRBJ2-7; D not certain. CDR1 is SGHRS, CDR2 YFSETQ, per germline. V lost 4 bases, J lost 5 bases, and 19 bases lay in between. This CDR3 region has 15 residues. The CDR3 loop reads CASSIGSPDVHEQYF. For the CDR3, the DNA is TGCGCCAGCAGCATTGGCTCCCCGGACGTCCACGAGCAGTACTTC.

The rearrangement links TRBV27 to TRBJ2-5; the D is unclear. Trimming shortened V by 4 bases and J by 5 bases, and 14 bases separated the two germline ends. The CDR3 has 14 amino acids. Germline V gives CDR1 MNHEY, CDR2 SMNVEV (reference sequence). CDR3 sequence: CASSSVDNWETQYF. The CDR3 nucleotides are TGTGCCAGCAGTTCAGTGGATAATTGGGAGACCCAGTACTTC.

V and J are TRBV2 and TRBJ2-1; TRBD1 is a possible D gene (5 bases). Germline loops: CDR1 SNHLY, CDR2 FYNNEI. This CDR3 comprises 10 residues. The CDR3 region is CGSGRNEQFF. In DNA form, the CDR3 reads TGTGGCTCAGGGCGGAATGAGCAGTTCTTC.

The chain uses TRBV27 and TRBJ1-1; no definite D call. The V and J ends lost 7 bases and 1 base respectively, with 13 bases between them. CDR1 MNHEY and CDR2 SMNVEV come from the germline V gene (reference sequence). CDR3 size: 14 residues. CDR3 sequence reads: CASITTVPNTEAFF. The CDR3 nucleotides read TGTGCCAGCATAACGACGGTGCCGAACACTGAAGCTTTCTTT.